This TCR beta chain is from a study of blood T cell repertoires in COVID-19. On the study more broadly: The United States, Italy and Spain provided the acute and convalescent COVID-19 samples. From T cells, B-cell-depleted T cells, or PBMCs came the material, which was cDNA or gDNA.

There are 16 residues in the CDR3. V lost 4 bases to trimming and J lost 5 bases; unmatched junction nucleotides: 10. The germline V gene encodes CDR1 MRHNA and CDR2 SNTAGT. Study processing details: By means of reference gene primer amplification, nucleated cell counts were estimated. The table came from immunoSEQ multiplex PCR; TCRdb's copy has only in-frame clones and leaves some out. That table is the source of V, J and clone size, and D and trimming were worked out from the DNA. Among 250,000 or so clones listed, 84% were seen once. The clonotype comes from a man aged 45 to 65 with acute or convalescent COVID-19. The specimen was peripheral blood. The gene calls are TRBV6-4 and TRBJ1-5; TRBD1 matches 8 bases. The CDR3 region has the DNA TGTGCCAGCAGTGGTTCGCCGGGACAGGACTATCAGCCCCAGCATTTT. Its translation is CASSGSPGQDYQPQHF.